These 3 T cell receptor beta chains came from one sample sequenced in a study of T cell changes during pregnancy in multiple sclerosis. Sequencing was performed with immunoSEQ multiplex PCR; in TCRdb, only in-frame clones are kept and a portion is missing. This table holds around 50,000 clones, around 93% found once. The specimen was CD8+ T cells from peripheral blood mononuclear cells, collected in the first trimester of pregnancy. The receptors originated from a female donor with multiple sclerosis, enrolled in a pregnancy study.

This rearrangement joins TRBV27 to TRBJ2-3; 8 bases align to TRBD2. The junction had 11 bases not matched to a gene; V was cut back by 6 bases and J by 0 bases. CDR3 length: 17 residues. The V gene's germline CDR1 is MNHEY and CDR2 SMNVEV (reference sequence). The CDR3 DNA reads as TGTGCCAGCAGGCCGCGACTAGCGAGACAGAGCACAGATACGCAGTATTTT. Translating it yields CASRPRLARQSTDTQYF.

The CDR3 bases are TGTGCCAGTAGCGACGGGGTTTACAATGAGCAGTTCTTC. Translated, it gives CASSDGVYNEQFF. The V call is TRBV19, the J call TRBJ2-1; D possibly corresponds to TRBD2 (5 bases). CDR1 is LNHDA and CDR2 is SQIVND in the germline V gene (reference sequence). This CDR3 has 13 residues. V was clipped by 6 bases and J by 4 bases, with 10 bases between them.

The V and J genes are TRBV5-1 and TRBJ2-7; TRBD1 aligns across 10 bases. Trimming removed 2 bases from V and 9 bases from J; junction bases left unmatched: 8. Germline CDR1 SGHRS, CDR2 YFSETQ. CDR3 length equals 14 residues. The chain's CDR3 is CASSLGTGDQGQYF. The CDR3 DNA reads TGCGCCAGCAGCTTAGGGACAGGGGACCAGGGGCAGTACTTC. Full variable domain (outside the CDR3, taken from reference TRBV5-1 and TRBJ2-7): KAGVTQTPRYLIKTRGQQVTLSCSPISGHRSVSWYQQTPGQGLQFLFEYFSETQRNKGNFPGRFSGRQFSNSRSEMNVSTLELGDSALYLCASSLGTGDQGQYFGPGTRLTVT.